This T cell receptor (beta chain) is from a study of blood T cell repertoires in COVID-19. Study-level background: The United States, Italy and Spain supplied acute and convalescent COVID-19 samples. PBMCs, B-cell-depleted T cells, or T cells were the source of the cDNA or gDNA that made up the material.

Per the authors' pipeline: Estimated nucleated cell counts came from reference gene primer amplification. Clones were sequenced by immunoSEQ multiplex PCR, and TCRdb holds only the in-frame ones, with some missing. That table gives V, J and clone size, and the DNA gave D and trimming. The data hold 300,000 to 350,000 clones, with 75% to 90% observed a single time. Per germline, CDR1 SGHAT and CDR2 FQNNGV. Trimming cost V 4 bases and J 2 bases; bases outside gene matches: 6. The CDR3 spans 15 residues. The TCR sequence derives from a man between 18 and 35 years old with active or convalescent COVID-19. The rearrangement uses TRBV11-2 and TRBJ2-7; 9 bases are shared with TRBD2. The sample consisted of peripheral blood. The CDR3 loop reads CASSWRLAVPYEQYF. Written as DNA, the CDR3 is TGTGCCAGCAGCTGGAGACTAGCGGTCCCCTACGAGCAGTACTTC. Complete variable domain (other parts from reference TRBV11-2 and TRBJ2-7): EAGVAQSPRYKIIEKRQSVAFWCNPISGHATLYWYQQILGQGPKLLIQFQNNGVVDDSQLPKDRFSAERLKGVDSTLKIQPAKLEDSAVYLCASSWRLAVPYEQYFGPGTRLTVT.